This T cell receptor beta chain emerged from a study of blood T cell repertoires in COVID-19. Study in general: The United States, Italy and Spain were the sources of the acute and convalescent COVID-19 samples. Nucleic acid was either cDNA or gDNA, and it came from T cells, B-cell-depleted T cells, or PBMCs.

Per the original methods: Estimation of nucleated cell counts was performed using reference gene primer amplification. Sequencing was performed with immunoSEQ multiplex PCR; in TCRdb, only in-frame clones are kept and a portion is missing. D and trimming were read from the DNA, whereas the V and J calls and clone size are those reported in that table. The table includes roughly 39,000 clones, approximately 85% detected once. This clone was found a few times. The V end was cut by 6 bases, the J end by 0 bases, with 8 bases between. CDR1 is SNHLY, CDR2 FYNNEI, per germline. The CDR3 has 13 amino acids. Source material: peripheral blood. This receptor was obtained from a man in his 70s with acute or convalescent COVID-19. V usage is TRBV2 and J usage is TRBJ1-1; D call uncertain. CDR3 sequence reads: CASRRELNTEAFF. In nucleotides, the CDR3 is TGTGCCAGCAGGCGAGAGTTGAACACTGAAGCTTTCTTT.